This T cell receptor beta chain is from a study of Graves' ophthalmopathy and Graves' hyperthyroidism. V shed 4 bases, J shed 7 bases, and the junction held 10 bases outside the gene matches. Germline CDR1 is SEHNR and CDR2 is FQNEAQ (reference sequence). This CDR3 contains 17 residues. Other autoimmune diseases, uncontrolled infections, pregnancy or lactation ruled patients out of participation. The diagnostic workup employed clinical symptoms, serum thyroxine, TRAb, thyroid ultrasound and orbital computed tomography. Transcripts of RNA were the source for amplifying TCR beta CDR3 regions. An opening RT-PCR round employed HTBI primers and preceded a second-round multiplex PCR. TCRdb fed the multiplex PCR reads into MiXCR, producing one record per CDR3 protein. The sample contains about 740,000 distinct CDR3 sequences, around 40% of which appear only once. General study results and limits: Ophthalmopathy progression prediction by the model yielded a sensitivity of around 68% and a specificity of approximately 72%.

As for this clonotype: Its antigen remains unknown.

The clonotype originates from an adult man with Graves' ophthalmopathy. V and J are TRBV7-9 and TRBJ1-4, with TRBD1 identical over 12 bases. Sequences were obtained from peripheral blood. CDR3 DNA sequence: TGTGCCAGCAGCTCGCCGGGACAGGGGGCGTTGGGTGAAAAACTGTTTTTT. The encoded protein is CASSSPGQGALGEKLFF. The complete variable domain, with remaining parts taken from reference TRBV7-9 and TRBJ1-4, reads DTGVSQNPRHKITKRGQNVTFRCDPISEHNRLYWYRQTLGQGPEFLTYFQNEAQLEKSRLLSDRFSAERPKGSFSTLEIQRTEQGDSAMYLCASSSPGQGALGEKLFFGSGTQLSVL.